The rows below give T cell receptor beta chains drawn from one sample of a study of patients and donors after allogeneic stem cell transplantation. TCRdb reprocessed the RT-PCR reads via MiXCR and lists one record per CDR3 protein. The repertoire holds some 960,000 distinct CDR3 sequences, with around 17% as singletons. The sample taken for sequencing was blood, either unsorted or a sorted T cell fraction (not recorded which). Every receptor here comes from a human donor who was either an allogeneic HSCT recipient or a stem cell or donor lymphocyte infusion donor (not recorded which). It is not recorded whose cells these are; they may come from a transplant donor. The conserved cysteine and the conserved F or W are not part of the CDR3 here. D genes are given only for firm matches.

v_gene,j_gene,d_gene,CDR3aa
TRBV6-1,TRBJ2-7,.,ASSAPGTPDHEQY
TRBV11-2,TRBJ2-7,TRBD2,ASSLTAASGRPYEQY
TRBV12-3/TRBV12-4,TRBJ2-1,TRBD2,ASNRGGSSYNEQF
TRBV20-1,TRBJ2-1,.,SARGPGDEQF
TRBV2,TRBJ2-5,.,ASKVDTIQETQY
TRBV10-3,TRBJ2-1,.,AIRRLSGSSRSSYNEQF
TRBV13,TRBJ2-1,TRBD2,ASSLNGGRGNEQF
TRBV20-1,TRBJ2-2,.,SARVQYTGELF
TRBV11-1,TRBJ1-2,.,ASSFSGPTLTSSNYGYT
TRBV4-1,TRBJ2-2,TRBD2,ASSQDPSGIANTGELF
TRBV25-1,TRBJ2-3,.,ASSFLVQGRRGDTQY
TRBV2,TRBJ2-3,TRBD2,ASRETSSRTDTQY
TRBV2,TRBJ1-4,TRBD1,ASSFPGQGVPTNEKLF
TRBV21-1,TRBJ2-1,.,ASSPPSDYNEQF
TRBV15,TRBJ2-1,TRBD2,ATSRDLVLAGGDEQF
TRBV25-1,TRBJ1-2,.,ASSDSSYGYT
TRBV29-1,TRBJ2-2,TRBD2,SGRGGSGGELF
TRBV5-6,TRBJ1-2,.,ASSLEDYGYT
TRBV7-8,TRBJ2-5,.,ASSLGARQETQY
TRBV12-3/TRBV12-4,TRBJ1-3,.,ASSQLTSLGRY
TRBV7-9,TRBJ1-5,.,ASSLEGGPQPQH
TRBV6-5,TRBJ2-5,TRBD2,ASSYSLAGVLQETQY
TRBV20-1,TRBJ1-5,TRBD1,SASPQGQGNQPQH
TRBV5-1,TRBJ2-2,.,ASSLGTGRRTGELF
TRBV20-1,TRBJ2-2,.,SAKPGGSSGRRGTGELF
TRBV12-3/TRBV12-4,TRBJ1-6,.,ASSLAKGPLH
TRBV5-1,TRBJ1-5,TRBD1,ASSSTGAGQPQH
TRBV20-1,TRBJ1-1,.,SARLRQKNTEAF
TRBV11-1,TRBJ2-1,.,ASSSEDALSDEQF
TRBV9,TRBJ2-1,.,ASSVDKGERVGRNEQF
TRBV5-6,TRBJ2-6,.,ASGKDSFYGANVLT
TRBV7-9,TRBJ2-7,.,ASGLASTYEQY
TRBV28,TRBJ1-5,.,ASSASYKMEIGNQPQH
TRBV20-1,TRBJ2-1,.,SAIRDLALVNEQF
TRBV20-1,TRBJ2-1,TRBD2,SAALAGRNEQF
TRBV24-1,TRBJ2-1,.,ATSAGLAGGVYNEQF
TRBV20-1,TRBJ1-2,.,SARDQASYGYT